A single sample gave rise to the 11 T cell receptor beta chains below, sequenced in a study of shared clonotypes between healthy human individuals (dated by TCRdb to about 2020). Libraries were prepared through the immunoSEQ multiplex PCR assay. TCRdb provides this immuneACCESS table in a form limited to in-frame rearrangements. Some clones are lacking; in checked studies, under half of them reflect an unresolved V gene, and why the rest are absent is not known. This sample has about 1.5 million clones in its table, and around 98% of those were observed once. About 0.45% of the sample lies in the top ten. Sequenced material: naive CD4+ T cells sorted from blood. In light of the paper, this sample's cell subset or site label describes: CD45RA+ positively selected. The receptors were gathered from a man aged 30 to 45 in good health.

The chain employs TRBV7-2 and TRBJ1-5; TRBD1 aligns across 7 bases. V lost 5 bases, J lost 11 bases, and 6 bases stayed unmatched. This CDR3 contains 12 residues. CDR1 is SGHTA and CDR2 is FQGNSA in the germline V gene. The CDR3 DNA follows: TGTGCCAGCAGCCCCTCAGGGGGTACCCAGCATTTT. Translated: CASSPSGGTQHF.

The chain employs TRBV15 and TRBJ2-7; 7 bases are shared with TRBD2. Germline V gene sequence: CDR1 LNHNV, CDR2 YYDKDF (reference sequence). With V trimmed by 5 bases and J by 2 bases, 15 bases remained unmatched. The CDR3 covers 17 residues. For the CDR3, the DNA is TGTGCCACCAGCGAGATGGGCCGGTCTAGCGGAACCTACGAGCAGTACTTC. Translating it yields CATSEMGRSSGTYEQYF.

The gene calls are TRBV7-8 and TRBJ2-1; no clear D. V was cut by 10 bases and J by 0 bases, with 13 bases left in between. CDR3 length: 14 residues. CDR1 and CDR2 from the germline V gene are SGHVS and FQNEAQ. In DNA, the CDR3 is TGTGCCACCGCTGGGCCCAGCTCCTACAATGAGCAGTTCTTC. Its translation is CATAGPSSYNEQFF.

J is TRBJ2-1 and V is TRBV7-2, with D perhaps matching TRBD1 (5 bases). The germline V gene has CDR1 SGHTA and CDR2 FQGNSA. The CDR3 runs 16 residues. Trimming cost V 3 bases and J 0 bases, with 12 bases left between them. The CDR3: CASSFIGADSYNEQFF. The DNA for the CDR3 is TGTGCCAGCAGCTTCATAGGGGCAGACTCCTACAATGAGCAGTTCTTC.

The V and J genes are TRBV2 and TRBJ2-1; D is possibly TRBD1 (7 bases). Between the trimmed V and J ends, which lost 4 bases and 3 bases, there was a span of 13 bases. The CDR3 length is 15 residues. Looked up from germline, CDR1 is SNHLY and CDR2 is FYNNEI. CDR3 protein: CASSVSQGGYNEQFF. The CDR3 nucleotides read TGTGCCAGCAGTGTTTCTCAGGGGGGCTACAATGAGCAGTTCTTC.

The gene calls are TRBV6-1 and TRBJ2-7, with 8 bases fitting TRBD1. The V and J ends lost 2 bases and 8 bases, in that order; junction bases with no gene match: 8. CDR1 and CDR2 from the germline V gene are MNHNS and SASEGT. The CDR3 has 14 residues. The CDR3 spells CASSEIQGAKKQYF. As DNA, the CDR3 is TGTGCCAGCAGTGAAATTCAGGGGGCCAAGAAGCAGTACTTC.

CDR3 region: CATSRVGVSGQGSIETQYF. The CDR3 coding sequence is TGTGCCACCAGCAGAGTCGGAGTCTCGGGACAGGGAAGTATAGAGACCCAGTACTTC. V usage is TRBV15 and J usage is TRBJ2-5; 9 bases line up with TRBD1. Germline V lookup: CDR1 LNHNV, CDR2 YYDKDF (reference sequence). V was clipped by 1 base and J by 4 bases; unmatched bases: 16. The CDR3 is 19 residues long.

The chain links TRBV6-1 to TRBJ2-3; TRBD1 matches at 8 bases. The J segment lost 1 base and the V segment lost 10 bases, leaving 4 bases of the junction unmatched. This CDR3 is built from 13 residues. Germline V gives CDR1 MNHNS, CDR2 SASEGT. For the CDR3, the DNA is TGTGCCACCAAGGACAGGGGCACAGATACGCAGTATTTT. This gives the protein CATKDRGTDTQYF.

CDR3 loop: CASSEALQLLPYEQYF. CDR3 nucleotide sequence: TGTGCCAGCAGTGAAGCTTTGCAGTTACTACCATACGAGCAGTACTTC. The chain is built from TRBV6-1 and TRBJ2-7; no clear D gene. The CDR3 spans 16 residues. V was pared by 0 bases and J by 4 bases, with 16 bases between. CDR1 and CDR2 (germline): MNHNS, SASEGT.

This chain uses TRBV27 with TRBJ2-7; tentative D call: TRBD2 (5 bases). From germline, CDR1 is MNHEY and CDR2 SMNVEV (reference sequence). Deletions cut 6 bases from V and 2 bases from J, with 17 bases between. There are 15 residues in the CDR3. CDR3 amino acids: CASRHRESPAYEQYF. The CDR3 DNA reads as TGTGCCAGCAGACACCGGGAATCACCGGCCTACGAGCAGTACTTC.

The chain joins TRBV18 to TRBJ1-2; no clear D. Per germline, CDR1 KGHSH and CDR2 LQKENI. This CDR3 has 15 amino acids. Deletions cut 1 base from V and 4 bases from J, with 13 bases between. As DNA, the CDR3 is TGTGCCAGCTCACCACGGCCCGGAGAGGGCTATGGCTACACCTTC. Residues: CASSPRPGEGYGYTF.